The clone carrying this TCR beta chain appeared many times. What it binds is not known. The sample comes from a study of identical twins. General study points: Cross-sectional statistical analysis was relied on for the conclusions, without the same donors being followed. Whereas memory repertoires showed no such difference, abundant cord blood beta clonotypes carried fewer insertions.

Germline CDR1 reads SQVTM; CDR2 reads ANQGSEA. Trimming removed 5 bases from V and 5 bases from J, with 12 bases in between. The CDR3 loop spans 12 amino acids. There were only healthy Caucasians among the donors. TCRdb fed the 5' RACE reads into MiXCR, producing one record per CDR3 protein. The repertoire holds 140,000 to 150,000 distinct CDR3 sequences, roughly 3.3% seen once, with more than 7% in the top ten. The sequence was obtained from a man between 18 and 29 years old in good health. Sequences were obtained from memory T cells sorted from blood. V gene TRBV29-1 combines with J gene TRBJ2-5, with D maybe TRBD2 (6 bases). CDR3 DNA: TGCAGCGTTACGTCGGGGAGGGAGACCCAGTACTTC. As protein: CSVTSGRETQYF.